This T cell receptor (beta chain) was recorded in a study of persistence of HIV-infected CD4 T cells. Anti-CD3/anti-CD28 beads served as a nonspecific positive control stimulus. Sorting of responding CD4+ T cells relied on upregulated CD40 ligand together with CD69. Undetectable plasma HIV-1 RNA below 50 copies/mL lasted at least 4 years. Trimming stripped 6 bases from V and 7 bases from J, with 12 bases between. CDR1 SNHLY and CDR2 FYNNEI come from the germline V gene. This CDR3 has 12 amino acids. In the case of this clone: The antigen remains undetermined.

The libraries were made with immunoSEQ version 4 in survey mode. Using immunoSEQ multiplex PCR, the repertoire was profiled, and TCRdb retains in-frame clones only, with some absent. In the table there are 35,000 to 55,000 clones, 89% of which are singletons. The source was CD4+ T cells sorted from PBMCs after approximately 19-hour stimulation, collected from a patient who received antiretroviral therapy. This TCR was sampled from an adult man with HIV who was CMV-seropositive. The chain joins TRBV2 to TRBJ2-5, with D perhaps TRBD1 (7 bases). The CDR3 coding sequence is TGTGCCAGCAGGCCAGGGGGGTGGACCCAGTACTTC. It codes for CASRPGGWTQYF.